These T cell receptor beta chains were read from a single sample in a study of blood T cell repertoires in COVID-19. Assay used: immunoSEQ multiplex PCR; TCRdb lists only in-frame clones, some missing. Here the sample spans about 320,000 clones, under 95% being singletons. Sequenced sample: PBMCs or T cells enriched from blood (not recorded which). The origin of the receptors is a man aged 55 to 69 who had recovered from COVID-19. CDR3s include the opening cysteine and the closing phenylalanine or tryptophan. D genes are given only for firm matches. For some rows the clone size is stated as once, few or many, or as a class when expanded; others skip it.

>TRBV6-6|NA|TRBJ1-2|few
CASSPDLKGLEGYTF
TGTGCCAGCAGCCCGGACCTCAAGGGACTAGAAGGCTACACCTTC
>TRBV5-5|TRBD2|TRBJ2-7|once
CASSSGLEAYEQYF
TGTGCCAGCAGCTCGGGACTAGAAGCCTACGAGCAGTACTTC
>TRBV15|NA|TRBJ1-3|NA
CATEQGPGNTIYF
TGTGCCACCGAACAGGGCCCTGGAAACACCATATATTTT
>TRBV30|TRBD2|TRBJ2-1|few
CAWSAGGRDEQFF
TGTGCCTGGAGTGCGGGAGGGAGAGATGAGCAGTTCTTC
>TRBV6-1|TRBD1|TRBJ1-6|NA
CASSDHFRGRESPLHF
TGTGCCAGCAGTGACCACTTCAGGGGGCGCGAATCACCCCTCCACTTT
>TRBV19|TRBD1|TRBJ2-2|NA
CASRRQGGTGELFF
TGTGCCAGTAGAAGACAGGGCGGCACCGGGGAGCTGTTTTTT
>TRBV4-3|TRBD1|TRBJ1-2|NA
CASSQDKGDRGYGYTF
TGCGCCAGCAGCCAAGATAAGGGGGACAGAGGTTATGGCTACACCTTC
>TRBV4-3|NA|TRBJ2-1|NA
CASSQDVFGAEYNEQFF
TGCGCCAGCAGCCAAGATGTGTTTGGGGCCGAGTACAATGAGCAGTTCTTC
>TRBV7-9|TRBD1|TRBJ2-7|NA
CASSPTGEKQYF
TGTGCCAGCAGCCCCACAGGGGAGAAGCAGTACTTC
>TRBV7-3|NA|TRBJ2-7|once
CASSPFAGPGYEQYF
TGTGCCAGCAGCCCATTTGCGGGGCCAGGCTACGAGCAGTACTTC